This T cell receptor (beta chain) was observed in a study of T cell responses to AZD1222 COVID-19 vaccine. The V and J ends lost 1 base and 6 bases respectively, with 9 bases between them. CDR3 length equals 13 residues. Germline assignment: CDR1 SGHTA and CDR2 FQGNSA. Produced via immunoSEQ multiplex PCR; TCRdb's table is partial and in-frame only. The data contain 80,000 to 100,000 clones, approximately 91% of them singletons. Doses given second, at about 4 or about 12 weeks, were pooled. Material: peripheral blood, obtained 28 days after the second AZD1222 dose. This receptor was taken from an adult who received the AZD1222 COVID-19 vaccine. The chain is built from TRBV7-2 and TRBJ2-5; D remains unclear. The DNA of the CDR3 is TGTGCCAGCAGCTTAGACTTTTCGAAGACCCAGTACTTC. Its translation is CASSLDFSKTQYF.